Listed below are T cell receptor beta chains from one sample, sequenced in a study of blood T cell repertoires in COVID-19. Profiled with immunoSEQ multiplex PCR; TCRdb holds only in-frame clones, not every one. The sample consists of tens of thousands of clones, over 70% of them appearing once. The sequencing input was peripheral blood. The receptors were sampled from a woman aged 80 or over with acute or convalescent COVID-19. Each CDR3 is given with its conserved first and last residue. D genes are given only for firm matches. The size entry is marked missing in some rows and otherwise reads once, few, many or a size class.

TRBJ2-7 TRBD1 NA TRBV19 TGTGCCAGTAGTACGACAGGGAACGAGCAGTACTTC CASSTTGNEQYF
TRBJ1-1 TRBD1 NA TRBV5-1 TGCGCCAGCACCCGACAGGGGATAAACACTGAAGCTTTCTTT CASTRQGINTEAFF
TRBJ1-1 NA NA TRBV25-1 TGTGCCACCACACCGGGACAAGGATCTGAAGCTTTCTTT CATTPGQGSEAFF
TRBJ1-1 NA NA TRBV6-5 TGTGCCAGCAGTTACGTGTCACAGGGCAACACTGAAGCTTTCTTT CASSYVSQGNTEAFF
TRBJ2-1 TRBD2 NA TRBV15 TGTGCCACCAGCAGAGGTGCAGGGACTAACGATGAGCAGTTCTTC CATSRGAGTNDEQFF
TRBJ2-1 NA NA TRBV9 TGTGCCAGCAGCGTCTTCAGGGGATCTGGGGGGGCCGCTCTCAATGAGCAGTTCTTC CASSVFRGSGGAALNEQFF
TRBJ2-1 TRBD2 NA TRBV5-4 TGTGCCAGCAGCCTCGACACTAGCGTTTTCAATGAGCAGTTCTTC CASSLDTSVFNEQFF
TRBJ2-2 NA few TRBV5-1 TGCGCCAGCAACGGCGGACAGAACACCGGGGAGCTGTTTTTT CASNGGQNTGELFF
TRBJ2-7 NA NA TRBV3-1/TRBV3-2 TGTGCCAGCCCTAGTTTACCCTACGAGCAGTACTTC CASPSLPYEQYF
TRBJ1-3 NA NA TRBV30 TGTGCCTGGAGTGGGGTCCAGGCCAACACCATATATTTT CAWSGVQANTIYF
TRBJ2-7 TRBD1 NA TRBV6-2/TRBV6-3 TGTGCCAGCAGCCCTACCGGGACAGGGGCCCCCTACGAGCAGTACTTC CASSPTGTGAPYEQYF
TRBJ1-2 NA NA TRBV12-3/TRBV12-4 TGTGCCAGCAGTTTACAGGGTGGCTACACCTTC CASSLQGGYTF
TRBJ1-1 NA NA TRBV25-1 TGTGCCAGCAGTGAGACTACAGGGTACAACACTGAAGCTTTCTTT CASSETTGYNTEAFF
TRBJ1-6 NA NA TRBV30 TGTGCCTGGAGGTGGGAGGGCAAATATAATTCACCCCTCCACTTT CAWRWEGKYNSPLHF
TRBJ1-5 NA few TRBV6-5 TGTGCCAGCAGTCCCTCCGAGGCCGGGCAGCCCCAGCATTTT CASSPSEAGQPQHF
TRBJ2-1 NA NA TRBV6-5 TGTGCCAGCCATAGACTTGGGGAGCAGTTCTTC CASHRLGEQFF
TRBJ1-1 NA NA TRBV29-1 TGCAGCGTTGACCCCTACCCTAGGAACACTGAAGCTTTCTTT CSVDPYPRNTEAFF
TRBJ2-1 TRBD2 NA TRBV18 TGTGCCAGCTCACCACCGGTATTAGGACTAGCGGGCAATGAGCAGTTCTTC CASSPPVLGLAGNEQFF
TRBJ1-2 NA NA TRBV30 TGTGCCTGGAGGTCCCTCGCCGGGGTGGTCTATGGCTACACCTTC CAWRSLAGVVYGYTF
TRBJ2-7 NA NA TRBV7-9 TGTGCCAGCAGCCCCCAGTCCGACGAGCAGTACTTC CASSPQSDEQYF
TRBJ2-7 NA NA TRBV2 TGTGCCAGCAGTGAATTCGCAGCCTACGAGCAGTACTTC CASSEFAAYEQYF
TRBJ2-7 NA few TRBV6-5 TGTGCCAGCTTTCCCGGGACAAGGTACGAGCAGTACTTC CASFPGTRYEQYF
TRBJ2-3 NA NA TRBV3-1/TRBV3-2 TGTGCCAGCAGCCAGGGCAGACGCACAGATACGCAGTATTTT CASSQGRRTDTQYF
TRBJ2-7 NA NA TRBV6-6 TGTGCCAGCGTGTCGCGGGACCCGGGGGACGAGCAGTACTTC CASVSRDPGDEQYF
TRBJ2-6 TRBD2 NA TRBV3-1/TRBV3-2 TGTGCCAGCAGCCCTAGAGGAGCGGGGGGAATAGACGTCCTGACTTTC CASSPRGAGGIDVLTF
TRBJ2-7 NA NA TRBV5-4 TGTGCCAGCAGCTTGGTGAGCGGGTACGAGCAGTACTTC CASSLVSGYEQYF
TRBJ2-7 NA few TRBV29-1 TGCAGCGTTGCCGGCATCACGACAGGATCCTACGAGCAGTACTTC CSVAGITTGSYEQYF
TRBJ1-1 NA NA TRBV15 TGTGCCACCAGCAGCAGGGTAACCGGGGGTGAAGCTTTCTTT CATSSRVTGGEAFF
TRBJ1-6 NA few TRBV9 TGTGCCAGCAGCACCCAAGCGGGACACTATAATTCACCCCTCCACTTT CASSTQAGHYNSPLHF
TRBJ2-7 NA NA TRBV6-6 TGTGCCAGCAGGTCCGGATCGGGGGGCCCCTCCTACGAGCAGTACTTC CASRSGSGGPSYEQYF
TRBJ1-2 NA NA TRBV12-5 TGTGCTAGTGGTTTGCCTCTACAGGGATCCGGTGGCTACACCTTC CASGLPLQGSGGYTF
TRBJ2-3 NA NA TRBV4-2 TGTGCCAGCAGCCAACAGGGCATACCCATCACAGATACGCAGTATTTT CASSQQGIPITDTQYF
TRBJ1-1 TRBD1 NA TRBV10-1 TGCGCCAGCAGCTTCGACAGGGATAACACTGAAGCTTTCTTT CASSFDRDNTEAFF
TRBJ1-2 NA NA TRBV6-5 TGTGAAGCCTCCACTAACTATGGCTACACCTTC CEASTNYGYTF
TRBJ1-5 TRBD1 NA TRBV5-1 TGCGCCAGCAGCTTGGGACAGGGAAGCAATCAGCCCCAGCATTTT CASSLGQGSNQPQHF
TRBJ2-1 TRBD2 NA TRBV20-1 TGCAGTGCTAGTGGACTGGCACTAGCGGGGGGGGGCTCCTACAATGAGCAGTTCTTC CSASGLALAGGGSYNEQFF
TRBJ1-1 NA NA TRBV5-8 TGTGCCAGCAGCCCTAAAAATTACGCACGATCAAACACTGAAGCTTTCTTT CASSPKNYARSNTEAFF
TRBJ2-3 TRBD2 NA TRBV27 TGTGCCAGCAGTTCAAGGGCCAGCGGGGGACGCACAGATACGCAGTATTTT CASSSRASGGRTDTQYF
TRBJ2-6 NA NA TRBV27 TGTGCCAGCAGTTACGGGGGCTCTGGGGCCAACGTCCTGACTTTC CASSYGGSGANVLTF
TRBJ2-1 TRBD2 NA TRBV5-1 TGCGCCAGCAGCTTGGGATCCGCGGGGGGGCGGAACAATGAGCAGTTCTTC CASSLGSAGGRNNEQFF
TRBJ1-1 TRBD1 NA TRBV19 TGTGCCAGTAGTATAGAGGGCCTTGGACAGGGAGGGGCCACGAGGACTGAAGCTTTCTTT CASSIEGLGQGGATRTEAFF
TRBJ1-5 NA NA TRBV18 TGTGCCAGCCAAGACACAAGCAATCAGCCCCAGCATTTT CASQDTSNQPQHF
TRBJ1-4 NA NA TRBV6-5 TGTGCCAGCAACCCGACAGGAGCGAATGAAAAACTGTTTTTT CASNPTGANEKLFF
TRBJ1-1 NA NA TRBV7-8 TGTGCCAGCAGCTTAGGGCCCAGAGGGAACACTGAAGCTTTCTTT CASSLGPRGNTEAFF
TRBJ2-2 TRBD1 NA TRBV9 TGTGCCAGCAGAGGACAGGGTGATAGCGGGGAGCTGTTTTTT CASRGQGDSGELFF
TRBJ2-7 NA once TRBV12-3/TRBV12-4 TGTGCCAGCAGCGAGACAGGTTTCCACGAGCAGTACTTC CASSETGFHEQYF
TRBJ1-2 TRBD1 NA TRBV19 TGTGCCAGTAGTATCCCGAACAGGGGGCGGAATGGCTACACCTTC CASSIPNRGRNGYTF